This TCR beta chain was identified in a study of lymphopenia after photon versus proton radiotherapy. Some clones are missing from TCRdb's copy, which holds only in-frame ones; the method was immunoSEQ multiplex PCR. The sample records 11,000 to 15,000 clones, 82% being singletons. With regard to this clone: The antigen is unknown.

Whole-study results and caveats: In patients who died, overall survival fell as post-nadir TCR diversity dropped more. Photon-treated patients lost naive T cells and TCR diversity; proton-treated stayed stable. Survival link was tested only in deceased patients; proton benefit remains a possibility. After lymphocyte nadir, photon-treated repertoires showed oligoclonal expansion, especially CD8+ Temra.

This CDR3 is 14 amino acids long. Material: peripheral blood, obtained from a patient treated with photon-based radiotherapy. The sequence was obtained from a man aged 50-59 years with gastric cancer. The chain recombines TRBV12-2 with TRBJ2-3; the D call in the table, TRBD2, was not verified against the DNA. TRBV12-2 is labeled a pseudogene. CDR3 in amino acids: CASRSAGGTDTQYF. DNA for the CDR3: TGTGCAAGTCGCTCCGCGGGCGGCACAGATACGCAGTATTTT.